Ten or more counts support the clone carrying this TCR beta chain. This entry belongs to a study of T-cell memory formation after mild COVID-19. TCRdb processed the 5' RACE reads anew with MiXCR; each CDR3 protein has one entry. The sample lists around 310,000 distinct CDR3 sequences, 14% occurring once. Sample: PBMCs or a T cell subset sorted from them (not recorded which). The sequence was collected from a man aged 18 to 30 who had mild COVID-19 (a few samples of this study predate the infection). Cell type and time point are not known.

CDR3 sequence: CASSPRGLAYNEQFF. The CDR3 region has the DNA TGCGCCAGCAGCCCGCGGGGACTGGCCTACAATGAGCAGTTCTTC. The chain joins TRBV5-1 to TRBJ2-1; maybe TRBD2 (6 bases). The CDR3 has 15 amino acids. Germline CDR1 reads SGHRS; CDR2 reads YFSETQ. The V end was cut by 4 bases, the J end by 2 bases, with 13 bases between.